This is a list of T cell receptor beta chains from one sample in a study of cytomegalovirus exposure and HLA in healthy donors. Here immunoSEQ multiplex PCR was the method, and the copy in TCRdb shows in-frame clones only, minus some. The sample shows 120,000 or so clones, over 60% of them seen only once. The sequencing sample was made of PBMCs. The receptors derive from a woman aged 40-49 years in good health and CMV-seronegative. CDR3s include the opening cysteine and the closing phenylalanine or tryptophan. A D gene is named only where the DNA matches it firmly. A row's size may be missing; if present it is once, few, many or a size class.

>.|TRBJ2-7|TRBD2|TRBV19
TGTGCCAGTAGGCCAGCTAGCGGTTCCTACGAGCAGTACTTC
CASRPASGSYEQYF
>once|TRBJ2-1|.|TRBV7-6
TGTGCCAGCAGGAGTGAGGCGGATGAGCAGTTCTTC
CASRSEADEQFF
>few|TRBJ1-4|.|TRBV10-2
TGCGCCAGCAGTGACCAGGGGATAAGTGAAAAACTGTTTTTT
CASSDQGISEKLFF
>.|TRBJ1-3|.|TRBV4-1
TGCGCCAGCAGTTTCCTGAGTCCGAGCTCTGGAAACACCATATATTTT
CASSFLSPSSGNTIYF
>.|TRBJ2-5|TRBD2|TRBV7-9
TGTGCCAGCAGCTTAGAGGCTAGCGGGAGTGAGACCCAGTACTTC
CASSLEASGSETQYF
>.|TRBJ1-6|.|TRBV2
TGTGCCAGCACTGACCTCCGGGATTCACCCCTCCACTTT
CASTDLRDSPLHF
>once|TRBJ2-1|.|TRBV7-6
TGTGCCAGCAGCTTGACGGGCTCGAGCGGCGATGAGCAGTTCTTC
CASSLTGSSGDEQFF
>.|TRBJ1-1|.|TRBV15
TGTGCCACCAGCGGATACAGGGAGGGCACTGAAGCTTTCTTT
CATSGYREGTEAFF
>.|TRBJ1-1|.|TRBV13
TGTGCCAGCAGCTTAGGGGGGGCGCGAGGCACTGAAGCTTTCTTT
CASSLGGARGTEAFF
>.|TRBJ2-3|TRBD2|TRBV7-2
TGTGCCAGCACAAGTTGGGTAGCGGGAGGAGCAGATACGCAGTATTTT
CASTSWVAGGADTQYF
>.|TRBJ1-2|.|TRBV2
TGTGCCAGCTCCGACAGGCGGTATGGCTACACCTTC
CASSDRRYGYTF
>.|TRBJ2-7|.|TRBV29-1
TGCAGCGTAGCGGGCAGGGGGGTTGGCGAGCAGTACTTC
CSVAGRGVGEQYF
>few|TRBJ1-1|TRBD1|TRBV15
TGTGCCACCAGCAGGCCGGGACAGGGTACGGCTGAAGCTTTCTTT
CATSRPGQGTAEAFF
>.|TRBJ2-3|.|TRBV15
TGTGCCACCAGCGGCAGAGGGGGTCTCACAGATACGCAGTATTTT
CATSGRGGLTDTQYF
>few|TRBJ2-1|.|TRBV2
TGTGCCAGCATTCGGGATCGGGGAAATGAGCAGTTCTTC
CASIRDRGNEQFF
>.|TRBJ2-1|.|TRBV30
TGTGCCTGGGGGGCTGTCTCCTACAATGAGCAGTTCTTC
CAWGAVSYNEQFF
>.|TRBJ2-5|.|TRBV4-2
TGTGCCAGCAGCCAAGACGGGGGTGAAGAGACCCAGTACTTC
CASSQDGGEETQYF
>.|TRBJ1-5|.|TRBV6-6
TGTGCCAGCAGTTACACGACAGACCGCAATCAGCCCCAGCATTTT
CASSYTTDRNQPQHF
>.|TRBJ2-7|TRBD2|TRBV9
TGTGCCAGCAGCGTAGGGGGGCTAGCGGGGAACTACGAGCAGTACTTC
CASSVGGLAGNYEQYF
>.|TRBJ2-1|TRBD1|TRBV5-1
TGCGCCAGCAGCTTGGGACAGGGGGTATACAATGAGCAGTTCTTC
CASSLGQGVYNEQFF
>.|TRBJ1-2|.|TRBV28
TGTGCCAGCATTACCAGGGGCAGCTATGGCTACACCTTC
CASITRGSYGYTF
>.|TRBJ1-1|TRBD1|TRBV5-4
TGTGCCAGCAGCTCCAGGGACAGCCCTGAAGCTTTCTTT
CASSSRDSPEAFF
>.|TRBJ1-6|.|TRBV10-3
TGTGCCATCAGTGGGGACACCAATTCACCCCTCCACTTT
CAISGDTNSPLHF